One and the same sample provided the 26 T cell receptor beta chains below, sequenced in a study of OX40 agonist ivuxolimab in advanced cancers. Assay used: immunoSEQ multiplex PCR; TCRdb lists only in-frame clones, some missing. This table has roughly 80,000 clones, roughly 84% appearing once. Source: CD4+ or CD8+ T cells sorted from blood, taken in a trial of the OX40 agonist ivuxolimab. The receptors were gathered from an adult with an advanced solid tumor such as melanoma, head and neck, liver or kidney cancer.

V usage is TRBV5-1 and J usage is TRBJ2-2; 8 bases map to TRBD2. V lost 4 bases, J lost 2 bases, and 7 bases stayed unmatched. CDR1 and CDR2 (germline): SGHRS, YFSETQ. The CDR3 extends over 16 amino acids. The CDR3 DNA sequence: TGCGCCAGCAGCCGGGCGAGCGGGGGCAACACCGGGGAGCTGTTTTTT. This gives the protein CASSRASGGNTGELFF.

This clone was found once. V usage is TRBV23-1 and J usage is TRBJ1-3, with TRBD1 as a possible D gene (6 bases). TRBV23-1 is marked as an open reading frame, function uncertain. The CDR3 sequence is 15 residues long. V lost 5 bases and J lost 1, with 12 bases in between. The CDR3 here is CASSATQGSGNTIYF. CDR3 sequence (DNA): TGCGCCAGCAGTGCAACACAGGGATCTGGAAACACCATATATTTT.

This chain uses TRBV5-4 with TRBJ2-2, with 9 bases lining up with TRBD1. V lost 4 bases to trimming and J lost 4 bases; unmatched junction nucleotides: 8. Per germline, CDR1 SGHNT and CDR2 YYREEE (reference sequence). The CDR3 contains 16 residues. The CDR3 spells CASSQGTGSVTGELFF. Written as DNA, the CDR3 is TGTGCCAGCAGCCAAGGGACAGGGAGTGTCACCGGGGAGCTGTTTTTT.

The chain joins TRBV10-3 to TRBJ2-1; D possibly uses TRBD1 or TRBD2 (5 bases each). Trimming pared 8 bases from V and 11 bases from J, leaving 19 bases between. Germline V lookup: CDR1 ENHRY, CDR2 SYGVKD. The CDR3 has 13 amino acids. The CDR3 nucleotides read TGTGCCATCTCCGGGACCAACAAAGAAAAGCAGTTCTTC. Amino acids: CAISGTNKEKQFF.

The rearrangement links TRBV11-2 to TRBJ1-4, with 9 bases that match TRBD1. The germline gives CDR1 SGHAT, CDR2 FQNNGV. The CDR3 spans 15 residues. After removal of 5 bases from V and 11 bases from J, the junction contained 12 bases not matched to a gene. The CDR3 DNA reads TGTGCCAGCAGCCCGATTGACAGGGGGTTGAGGAAACTGTTTTTT. This translates into CASSPIDRGLRKLFF.

The rearrangement joins TRBV20-1 to TRBJ2-3, with D perhaps TRBD1 or TRBD2 (5 bases each). Trimming cost V 0 bases and J 11 bases, with 9 bases left between them. Germline V CDR1 and CDR2: DFQATT, SNEGSKA (reference sequence). This CDR3 has 11 amino acids. CDR3 sequence (DNA): TGCAGTGCTAGAGATCGGGGCGAGCAGTATTTT. This sequence encodes CSARDRGEQYF.

The chain carries TRBV30 and TRBJ1-5; 12 nucleotides line up with TRBD1. V gave up 3 bases and J gave up 2 bases; unmatched junction bases: 11. This CDR3 spans 18 amino acids. Looked up from germline, CDR1 is GTSNPN and CDR2 is SVGIG (reference sequence). The CDR3 bases are TGTGCCTGGAGCCGGGACAGGGGGCTCGGGCTCGGCAATCAGCCCCAGCATTTT. Its protein is CAWSRDRGLGLGNQPQHF.

The chain uses TRBV10-3 and TRBJ2-1; TRBD1 aligns across 11 bases. Germline lookup yields CDR1 ENHRY and CDR2 SYGVKD. The CDR3 consists of 14 residues. V gave up 7 bases and J gave up 10 bases; unmatched junction bases: 9. DNA for the CDR3: TGTGCCATCACCAAAGGACAGGGGGCGTGGGAGCAGTTCTTC. This codes for CAITKGQGAWEQFF.

V gene TRBV6-1 combines with J gene TRBJ2-7; 7 nucleotides match TRBD1. The CDR3 consists of 14 residues. The V gene end was trimmed by 4 bases and the J gene end by 5 bases; junction bases not matched to a gene: 8. CDR1 and CDR2 (germline): MNHNS, SASEGT. The CDR3 spells CASSVKQGSHEQYF. DNA of the CDR3: TGTGCCAGCAGTGTAAAACAGGGGTCCCACGAGCAGTACTTC.

Worth noting for this clone: The CDR3 ends on some other residue instead of the conserved phenylalanine or tryptophan, so this is likely a read error. No DNA is shown, since the ends of the CDR3 on it are uncertain; the CDR3 is the one TCRdb lists. The V call is TRBV5-4, the J call TRBJ2-7; the table names TRBD2, a call not compared with the DNA. The CDR3 has 13 amino acids, counting both end residues. From germline, CDR1 is SGHNT and CDR2 YYREEE (reference sequence). This CDR3 is CASSFAGLAGGML.

The V call is TRBV19, the J call TRBJ2-7; no clear D gene. V was shortened by 4 bases and J by 1 base, with 11 bases between the two germline ends. The germline V gene encodes CDR1 LNHDA and CDR2 SQIVND (reference sequence). This CDR3 region has 14 residues. The CDR3 sequence is CASSTHPGSYEQYF. The CDR3 DNA is TGTGCCAGTAGTACCCATCCAGGTTCCTACGAGCAGTACTTC.

Concerning this clone: Other DNA sequences in the same sample also yield this CDR3. The chain has TRBV6-4 and TRBJ2-1, with D perhaps TRBD1 or TRBD2 (5 bases each). The CDR3 covers 14 residues. Trimming left V 6 bases short and J 2 bases short, with 11 bases between. Germline CDR1 MRHNA, CDR2 SNTAGT. The CDR3 bases are TGTGCCAGCAGCCCCGGGACGGCCTACAATGAGCAGTTCTTC. Its protein is CASSPGTAYNEQFF.

The chain combines TRBV4-2 with TRBJ1-6; D unclear. The germline CDR1 and CDR2 sequences are LGHNA and YNFKEQ. Trimming pared 4 bases from V and 8 bases from J, leaving 15 bases between. The CDR3 spans 15 residues. This CDR3 is CASSPRKEGHSPLHF. The CDR3 nucleotides are TGTGCCAGCAGCCCCCGGAAGGAGGGTCATTCACCCCTCCACTTT.

The sample holds one count of this clone. The chain has TRBV28 and TRBJ1-5, with 9 nucleotides matching TRBD1. There are 14 residues in the CDR3. With 5 bases clipped from V and 6 bases from J, the junction kept 5 bases outside the gene matches. Germline CDR1 MDHEN, CDR2 SYDVKM. The DNA of the CDR3 is TGTGCCAGCAGTGAAACAGGGGGCCGTCAGCCCCAGCATTTT. Protein sequence: CASSETGGRQPQHF.

The chain joins TRBV7-3 to TRBJ2-1; D perhaps matches TRBD2 (6 bases). The CDR3 length is 16 residues. V was shortened by 5 bases and J by 0 bases, with 14 bases between the two germline ends. Germline CDR1 and CDR2: SGHTA and FQGTGA. This CDR3 is CASSRSSGSSYNEQFF. CDR3 sequence (DNA): TGTGCCAGCAGCAGAAGTAGCGGCAGCTCCTACAATGAGCAGTTCTTC. The entire variable domain, with the rest obtained from reference TRBV7-3 and TRBJ2-1, is as follows: GAGVSQTPSNKVTEKGKYVELRCDPISGHTALYWYRQSLGQGPEFLIYFQGTGAADDSGLPNDRFFAVRPEGSVSTLKIQRTERGDSAVYLCASSRSSGSSYNEQFFGPGTRLTVL.

V usage is TRBV6-1 and J usage is TRBJ1-1, with D unresolved. Germline loops: CDR1 MNHNS, CDR2 SASEGT. The CDR3 is 16 amino acids. V was pared by 4 bases and J by 6 bases, with 21 bases between. CDR3 coding DNA: TGTGCCAGCAGTGCCTGGACCGGCCAGAGGATCCCTGAAGCTTTCTTT. This encodes CASSAWTGQRIPEAFF.

On this clone itself: The same CDR3 is also encoded by other DNA sequences in this sample. V and J are TRBV28 and TRBJ2-7, with TRBD1 matching 7 bases. V lost 6 bases to trimming and J lost 5 bases; unmatched junction nucleotides: 7. Per the germline V gene, CDR1 is MDHEN and CDR2 is SYDVKM. CDR3 length equals 13 residues. Here the CDR3 reads CASSRTGLDEQYF. The CDR3 region has the DNA TGTGCCAGCAGCAGGACAGGTCTGGACGAGCAGTACTTC.

The chain couples TRBV7-2 to TRBJ1-2, with D possibly being TRBD1 (5 bases). Trimming took off 4 bases at V and 2 bases at J, with 17 bases between the two ends. Germline CDR1 and CDR2: SGHTA and FQGNSA. The CDR3 consists of 16 residues. The CDR3 nucleotides are TGTGCCAGCAGCTATCCGCGGGGGGTAAGGAACTATGGCTACACCTTC. It codes for CASSYPRGVRNYGYTF. Based on the CDR3 plus reference TRBV7-2 and TRBJ1-2, the full variable domain is GAGVSQSPSNKVTEKGKDVELRCDPISGHTALYWYRQSLGQGLEFLIYFQGNSAPDKSGLPSDRFSAERTGGSVSTLTIQRTQQEDSAVYLCASSYPRGVRNYGYTFGSGTRLTVV.

This clone was seen more than once but under ten times. The chain carries TRBV28 and TRBJ1-1; unclear D gene. Germline assignment: CDR1 MDHEN and CDR2 SYDVKM. Trimming took 7 bases from V and 2 from J, leaving 5 bases between them. This CDR3 region has 11 residues. The CDR3 bases are TGTGCCAGCATATCTAACACTGAAGCTTTCTTT. Protein: CASISNTEAFF.

V usage is TRBV30 and J usage is TRBJ1-2; D call uncertain. Germline lookup yields CDR1 GTSNPN and CDR2 SVGIG (reference sequence). This CDR3 is 11 amino acids long. V lost 6 bases, J lost 8 bases, and 13 bases lay in between. The CDR3 spells CACRRREGYTF. In DNA form, the CDR3 reads TGTGCCTGCCGCCGACGGGAAGGCTACACCTTC.

The chain links TRBV2 to TRBJ2-2, with 8 bases matching TRBD1. V lost 5 bases, J lost 0 bases, and 8 bases stayed unmatched. Germline lookup yields CDR1 SNHLY and CDR2 FYNNEI. The CDR3 extends over 17 amino acids. The CDR3 reads CASSRVRGLSNTGELFF. CDR3 DNA: TGTGCCAGCAGTCGAGTCAGGGGGCTTTCGAACACCGGGGAGCTGTTTTTT.

J is TRBJ1-5 and V is TRBV6-5, with D tentatively TRBD1 (5 bases). Germline CDR1 is MNHEY and CDR2 is SVGAGI. The CDR3 totals 14 residues. V was pared by 5 bases and J by 3 bases, with 11 bases between. The CDR3 sequence is CASSASTVNQPQHF. CDR3 in DNA: TGTGCCAGCAGTGCATCGACAGTCAATCAGCCCCAGCATTTT.

This rearrangement joins TRBV5-1 to TRBJ2-5, with D possibly being TRBD1 or TRBD2 (5 bases each). Germline-derived CDR1 and CDR2 are SGHRS and YFSETQ. V lost 0 bases and J 4 bases, leaving 13 bases between the germline ends. The CDR3 runs 15 residues. CDR3 nucleotides: TGCGCCAGCAGCTTGGGAAGGGTTGGGGGAGAGACCCAGTACTTC. Encoded protein: CASSLGRVGGETQYF.

The V gene is TRBV7-3, the J gene TRBJ1-2; 10 bases line up with TRBD1. This CDR3 contains 15 residues. After removal of 3 bases from V and 3 bases from J, the junction contained 4 bases not matched to a gene. The germline gives CDR1 SGHTA, CDR2 FQGTGA. The CDR3 loop reads CASSLTGGADYGYTF. CDR3 sequence (DNA): TGTGCCAGCAGCTTGACAGGGGGCGCGGACTATGGCTACACCTTC.

The chain combines TRBV11-2 with TRBJ2-3; 10 bases agree with TRBD2. CDR1 and CDR2 from the germline V gene are SGHAT and FQNNGV. The V gene end was trimmed by 2 bases and the J gene end by 3 bases; junction bases not matched to a gene: 8. The CDR3 sequence is 17 residues long. CDR3 sequence: CASSLLAGAVMTDTQYF. The DNA for the CDR3 is TGTGCCAGCAGCTTACTAGCGGGAGCTGTGATGACAGATACGCAGTATTTT.

The chain is built from TRBV19 and TRBJ1-5; 9 bases match TRBD1. Losses at the gene ends were 3 bases for V and 7 bases for J; bases not matched to a gene: 4. In germline, CDR1 is LNHDA, CDR2 SQIVND (reference sequence). This CDR3 contains 14 residues. CDR3: CASSMRGQGQPQHF. CDR3 coding DNA: TGTGCCAGTAGTATGAGGGGACAGGGACAGCCCCAGCATTTT.